This T cell receptor (beta chain) emerged from a study of immune heterogeneity within non-small cell lung tumors. For the TCR beta CDR3, multiplex PCR with 32 V and 13 J primers performed the amplification. MiXCR, run by TCRdb on the multiplex PCR reads, gives a single entry per CDR3 protein. In the table there are around 23,000 distinct CDR3 sequences, 25% to 35% of which are singletons. The CDR3 has 13 amino acids. Germline CDR1 MNHEY, CDR2 SVGAGI. The study's findings and limits: Identical dominant CDR3 beta clonotypes recurred across tumor sites within a patient, alongside site-unique high-frequency clones. The study found high-frequency T-cell receptor beta clonotypes largely distinct between individual patients. Local tumor mutational burden and local T-cell repertoire clonality showed a moderate significant correlation, R about 0.34.

In its sample, this clonotype was seen a few times. The antigen is undetermined. A much larger clone differs from this one at a single base, so this may be a read error. At 600 ng per sample, bulk tumor genomic DNA provided the template. Primary tumors were biopsied several times each, far apart, intraoperatively. Patients underwent curative surgery for untreated, newly diagnosed non-small cell lung cancer. J is TRBJ2-7 and V is TRBV6-5; D is undetermined. The sample taken for sequencing was lung tumor tissue. This receptor was identified in a man aged 40-50 years with non-small cell lung cancer. The CDR3 spells CASSYSSGYERYF. CDR3 coding DNA: TGTGCCAGCAGTTACTCGTCGGGTTACGAGCGGTACTTC.